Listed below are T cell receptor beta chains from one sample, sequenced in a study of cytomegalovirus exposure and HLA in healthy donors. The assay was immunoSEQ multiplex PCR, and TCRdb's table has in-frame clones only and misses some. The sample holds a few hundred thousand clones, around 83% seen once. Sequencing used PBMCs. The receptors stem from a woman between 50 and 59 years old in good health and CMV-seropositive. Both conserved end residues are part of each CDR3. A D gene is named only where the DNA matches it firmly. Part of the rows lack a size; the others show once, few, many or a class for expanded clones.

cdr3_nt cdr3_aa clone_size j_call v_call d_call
TGTGCCAGCAGTTACACTGGACAAGGACACGTCTACGAGCAGTACTTC CASSYTGQGHVYEQYF NA TRBJ2-7 TRBV6-5 NA
TGTGCCAGCAGGGCGGGCCTTCTAGATACGCAGTATTTT CASRAGLLDTQYF NA TRBJ2-3 TRBV27 NA
TGTGCCAGCAGCTTGCTTTGGCAGGGCACTGAAGCTTTCTTT CASSLLWQGTEAFF NA TRBJ1-1 TRBV5-4 NA
TGTGCCAGCAGTGACACAGGGGGCGATGGGGGGACCATACAAGCTTTCTTT CASSDTGGDGGTIQAFF once TRBJ1-1 TRBV2 TRBD1
TGTGCCAGCAGCCAATTTGAGGGGGTGTGGGACATTGGGGGGAGGGAGCCCCAGCATTTT CASSQFEGVWDIGGREPQHF few TRBJ1-5 TRBV4-2 NA
TGTGCCAGCAGTGAACGACAGACGAATTACAATGAGCAGTTCTTC CASSERQTNYNEQFF NA TRBJ2-1 TRBV6-1 NA
TGCGCCAGCAGTGCGACGGGGGGCGTGGCAGATACGCAGTATTTT CASSATGGVADTQYF NA TRBJ2-3 TRBV10-2 NA
TGTTCCAGCAGCTTGTCCGGGGTCGAAGCTTTCTTT CSSSLSGVEAFF NA TRBJ1-1 TRBV7-9 NA
TGTGCCAGCAGTGAATGGACAAGGAATTCACCCCTCCACTTT CASSEWTRNSPLHF NA TRBJ1-6 TRBV2 NA
TGTGCCAGCAGCATTAGCGGGGTGTACCGAGATACGCAGTATTTT CASSISGVYRDTQYF NA TRBJ2-3 TRBV9 TRBD2
TGTGCCAGTAGGCGAGGGACAGGGGGGGCTGAAGCTTTCTTT CASRRGTGGAEAFF NA TRBJ1-1 TRBV19 TRBD1
TGCAGCGTTGGTCCGGGGGGCGATACGCAGTATTTT CSVGPGGDTQYF NA TRBJ2-3 TRBV29-1 NA
TGCGCCAGCAGGAGGACAGGGATCCCCGAAGAGACCCAGTACTTC CASRRTGIPEETQYF NA TRBJ2-5 TRBV10-2 TRBD1
TGTGCATATGGACAGGGTGTAGGCTACGAGCAGTACTTC CAYGQGVGYEQYF NA TRBJ2-7 TRBV30 TRBD1